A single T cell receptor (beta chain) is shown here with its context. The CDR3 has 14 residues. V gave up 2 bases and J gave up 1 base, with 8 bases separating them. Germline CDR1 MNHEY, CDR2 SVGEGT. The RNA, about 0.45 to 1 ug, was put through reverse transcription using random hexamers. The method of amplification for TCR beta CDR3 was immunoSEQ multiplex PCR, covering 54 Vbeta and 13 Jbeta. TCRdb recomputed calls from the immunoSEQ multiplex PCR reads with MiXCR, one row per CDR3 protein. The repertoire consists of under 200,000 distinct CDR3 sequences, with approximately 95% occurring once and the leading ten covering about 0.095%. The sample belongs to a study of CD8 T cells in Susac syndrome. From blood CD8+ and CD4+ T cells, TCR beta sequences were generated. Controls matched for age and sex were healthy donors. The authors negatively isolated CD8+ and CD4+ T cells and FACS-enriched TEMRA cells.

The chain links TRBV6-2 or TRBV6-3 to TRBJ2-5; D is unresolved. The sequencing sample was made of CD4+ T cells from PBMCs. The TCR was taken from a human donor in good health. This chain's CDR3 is CASSYRQVQETQYF. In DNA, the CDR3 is TGTGCCAGCAGTTACAGGCAGGTCCAAGAGACCCAGTACTTC.